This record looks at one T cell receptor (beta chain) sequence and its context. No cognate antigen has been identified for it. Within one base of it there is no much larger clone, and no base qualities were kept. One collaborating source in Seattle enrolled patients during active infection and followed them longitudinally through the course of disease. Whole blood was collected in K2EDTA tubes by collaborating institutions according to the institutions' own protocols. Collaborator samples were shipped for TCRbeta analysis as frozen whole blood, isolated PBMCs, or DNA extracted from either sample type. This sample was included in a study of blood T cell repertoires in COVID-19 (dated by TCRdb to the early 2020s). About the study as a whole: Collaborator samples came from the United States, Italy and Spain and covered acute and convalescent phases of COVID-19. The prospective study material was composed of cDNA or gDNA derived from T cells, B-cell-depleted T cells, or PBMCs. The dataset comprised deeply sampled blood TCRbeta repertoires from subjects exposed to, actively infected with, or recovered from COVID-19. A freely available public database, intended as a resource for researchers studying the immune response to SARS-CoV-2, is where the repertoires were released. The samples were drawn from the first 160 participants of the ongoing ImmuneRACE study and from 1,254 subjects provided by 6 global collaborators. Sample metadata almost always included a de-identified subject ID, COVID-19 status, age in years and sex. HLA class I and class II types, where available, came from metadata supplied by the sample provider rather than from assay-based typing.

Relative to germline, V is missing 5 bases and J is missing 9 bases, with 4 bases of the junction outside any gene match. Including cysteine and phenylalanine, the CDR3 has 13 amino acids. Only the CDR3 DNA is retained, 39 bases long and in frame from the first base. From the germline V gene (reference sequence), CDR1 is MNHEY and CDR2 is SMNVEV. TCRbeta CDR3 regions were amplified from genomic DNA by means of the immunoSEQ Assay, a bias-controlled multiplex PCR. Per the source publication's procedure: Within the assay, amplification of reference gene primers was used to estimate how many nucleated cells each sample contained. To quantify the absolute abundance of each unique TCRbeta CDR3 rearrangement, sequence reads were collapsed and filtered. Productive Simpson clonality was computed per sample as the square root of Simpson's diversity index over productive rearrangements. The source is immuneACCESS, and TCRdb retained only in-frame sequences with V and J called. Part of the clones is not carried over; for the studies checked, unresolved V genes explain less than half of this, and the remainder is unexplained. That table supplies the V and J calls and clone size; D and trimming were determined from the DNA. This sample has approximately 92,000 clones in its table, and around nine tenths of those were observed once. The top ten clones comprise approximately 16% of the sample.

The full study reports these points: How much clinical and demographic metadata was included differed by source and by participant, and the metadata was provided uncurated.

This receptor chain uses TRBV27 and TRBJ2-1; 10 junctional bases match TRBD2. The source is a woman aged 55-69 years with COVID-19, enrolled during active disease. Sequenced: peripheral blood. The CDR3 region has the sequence CASSQRGGLEQFF. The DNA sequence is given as TGTGCCAGCAGTCAGCGGGGGGGCCTTGAGCAGTTCTTC.